The present entry profiles one TCR beta chain with its context. The antigen is undetermined. The CDR3 covers 16 residues. Germline CDR1 SGDLS, CDR2 YYNGEE. The ends lost 3 bases at V and 3 bases at J; junction bases unmatched: 7. This specimen comes from a study of T cell responses to AZD1222 COVID-19 vaccine. Findings and caveats of the study: The span of vaccine-associated CD4 TCRs extended across spike, with dominance at 160-218 and 743-854.

The assay was immunoSEQ multiplex PCR, and TCRdb's table has in-frame clones only and misses some. The sample records more than 100,000 clones, approximately 90% being singletons. Sample: peripheral blood, taken on day 0 of AZD1222 vaccination. The chain combines TRBV9 with TRBJ2-1, with TRBD1 matching 9 bases. This receptor was obtained from an adult in good health. The chain's CDR3 is CASSGALDRGYNEQFF. The CDR3 coding sequence is TGTGCCAGCAGCGGGGCTTTGGACAGGGGCTACAATGAGCAGTTCTTC. The full variable domain, completed using reference TRBV9 and TRBJ2-1, is DSGVTQTPKHLITATGQRVTLRCSPRSGDLSVYWYQQSLDQGLQFLIQYYNGEERAKGNILERFSAQQFPDLHSELNLSSLELGDSALYFCASSGALDRGYNEQFFGPGTRLTVL.